The clone carrying this T cell receptor beta chain was found a few times. The data were taken from a study of shared clonotypes between healthy human individuals. V was cut by 2 bases and J by 6 bases, with 14 bases left in between. The CDR3 runs to 14 residues. The germline V gene has CDR1 GTSNPN and CDR2 SVGIG (reference sequence). The assay was immunoSEQ multiplex PCR, and TCRdb's table has in-frame clones only and misses some. The sample has 2.5 million or so clones, around 94% seen once; the top ten hold 0.14%. All donors qualified as healthy HIV-negative adults and had experienced no recent acute infections or vaccinations.

The J gene is TRBJ1-5, the V gene TRBV30, with D possibly TRBD1 on 6 matching bases. The source material was naive CD4+ T cells sorted from blood. The subset was: CD45RA+ positively selected. The clonotype comes from a man between 18 and 35 years old in good health. The chain's CDR3 is CAWSITVGGQPQHF. DNA for the CDR3: TGTGCCTGGAGTATAACAGTAGGGGGTCAGCCCCAGCATTTT.